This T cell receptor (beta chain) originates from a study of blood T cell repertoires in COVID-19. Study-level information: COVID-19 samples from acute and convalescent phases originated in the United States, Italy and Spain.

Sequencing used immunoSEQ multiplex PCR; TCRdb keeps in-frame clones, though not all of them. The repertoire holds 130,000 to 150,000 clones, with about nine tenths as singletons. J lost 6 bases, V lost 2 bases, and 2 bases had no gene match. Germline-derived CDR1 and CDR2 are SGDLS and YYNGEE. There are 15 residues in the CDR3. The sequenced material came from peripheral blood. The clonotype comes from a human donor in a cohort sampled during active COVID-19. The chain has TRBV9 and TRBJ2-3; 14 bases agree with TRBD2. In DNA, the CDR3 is TGTGCCAGCAGCGTTCGGACTAGCGGGGGGGATACGCAGTATTTT. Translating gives CASSVRTSGGDTQYF.